This TCR beta chain appears in the sequencing data of a study of blood T cell repertoires in COVID-19. Study at large: The United States, Italy and Spain provided the acute and convalescent COVID-19 samples. Sample material is recorded as cDNA or gDNA derived from T cells, B-cell-depleted T cells, or PBMCs.

Trimming shortened V by 0 bases and J by 3 bases, and 12 bases separated the two germline ends. The V gene's germline CDR1 is SGDLS and CDR2 YYNGEE. This CDR3 contains 15 residues. Source study methods: By means of reference gene primer amplification, nucleated cell counts were estimated. Sequencing was performed with immunoSEQ multiplex PCR; in TCRdb, only in-frame clones are kept and a portion is missing. V and J calls and clone size are given by that table; D and trimming were obtained from the DNA. The sample consists of roughly 140,000 clones, 75% to 90% of them appearing once. The sample taken for sequencing was peripheral blood. The chain links TRBV9 to TRBJ1-1; D is ambiguous. The sequence came from a woman aged 60 to 75 with active or convalescent COVID-19. In DNA, the CDR3 is TGTGCCAGCAGCGTAGTGGAGGGAAGGTACACTGAAGCTTTCTTT. This sequence encodes CASSVVEGRYTEAFF.